The T cell receptor (beta chain) under discussion was sequenced for a study of post-analysis software for immune sequencing data (dated by TCRdb to about 2015). For context, the study as a whole: Relapsing-remitting, secondary progressive and progressive-relapsing multiple sclerosis were recorded as disease courses, and subtype annotation was lacking for some patients. The multiple sclerosis patient repertoires were compared with about a dozen previously published healthy control repertoires from donors aged about 6 to 28 years. A subset of samples was prepared in parallel using single-end sample barcoding, then pooled and co-amplified after Illumina adapter ligation. Findings and caveats that apply to the study as a whole: Direct clustering with F measure showed strong co-clustering of samples prepared in the same batch, prompting a batch-effect correction. Multiple sclerosis patients had significantly lower normalized Chao1 diversity than controls, a result that suggests substantial peripheral T-cell clonal expansion. The multiple sclerosis patient group was slightly younger than the control group. Four or five TRBV segments, including TRBV5-6, TRBV5-1 and TRBV20-1, were significantly more frequent in patients than controls.

To demonstrate the VDJtools post-analysis software, TCR beta repertoires were profiled from the peripheral blood of 13 young patients with multiple sclerosis. The multiple sclerosis patients were children and adolescents between about 6 and 15 years of age. The table lists this clonotype with a few counts. No cognate antigen has been identified for it. One base away there is no much larger clone; base qualities are not given. V is pruned by 3 bases and J by 10 bases, leaving 8 bases of the junction without a gene match. The CDR3 goes from the cysteine to the phenylalanine over 15 residues. The kept DNA is CDR3 alone, 45 bases in frame from the first base. From a lookup of the germline V gene, CDR1 and CDR2 are SGHTA and FQGNSA. The method was PCR. The sample was run on an Illumina HiSeq 2500. To reduce PCR and sequencing biases, unique molecular identifiers were built into the TCR beta cDNA libraries. Roughly 500,000 cDNA molecules were obtained per 1 to 10 million input T cells, so each molecule approximated one T cell. The patient libraries were prepared and sequenced using the same protocol as the earlier healthy control dataset. Within a given batch, samples were prepared together, multiplexed and sequenced on the same HiSeq lane. The authors processed their data as follows. Raw barcoded reads were processed with MIGEC, discarding single-read molecular identifier groups before consensus assembly and CDR3 extraction. Clonotype tables were post-analysed with VDJtools, and diversity was normalized by down-sampling all datasets to the smallest sample size. Repertoire overlap clustering matched CDR3 amino acid but not nucleotide sequences to correct batch-related cross-sample contamination. TCRdb took the public reads, trimmed them with fastp at Q25, ran MiXCR for clone calling and kept in-frame beta chains. A single entry per CDR3 protein holds the most common genes and DNA from its merged rows. The V and J calls were not made by the authors but by TCRdb's processing. In this sample the table shows roughly 540,000 distinct CDR3 sequences, 30% to 40% of which occur a single time. The biggest ten clones account for around 6% of the sample.

This receptor was identified in a girl aged 2 to 17 with multiple sclerosis. The sequencing sample was made of blood. The rearranged segments are TRBV7-2 and TRBJ2-1; 11 bases in the middle match TRBD2. The CDR3 reads as follows: CASSFHSGGATEQFF. The DNA sequence follows: TGTGCCAGCAGCTTCCATAGCGGGGGGGCGACGGAGCAGTTCTTC.